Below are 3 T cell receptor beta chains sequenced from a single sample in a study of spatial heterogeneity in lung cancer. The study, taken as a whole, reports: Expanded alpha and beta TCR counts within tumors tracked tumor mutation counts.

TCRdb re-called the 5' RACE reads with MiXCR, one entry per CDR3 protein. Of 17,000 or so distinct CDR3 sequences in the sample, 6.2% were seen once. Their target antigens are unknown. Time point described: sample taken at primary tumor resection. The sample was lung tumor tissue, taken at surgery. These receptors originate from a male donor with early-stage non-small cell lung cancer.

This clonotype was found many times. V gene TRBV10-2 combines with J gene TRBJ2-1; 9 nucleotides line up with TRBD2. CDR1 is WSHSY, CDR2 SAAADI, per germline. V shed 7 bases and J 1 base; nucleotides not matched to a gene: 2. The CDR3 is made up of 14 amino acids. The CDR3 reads CASMAGGSYNEQFF. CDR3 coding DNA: TGCGCCAGCATGGCGGGAGGGTCCTACAATGAGCAGTTCTTC.

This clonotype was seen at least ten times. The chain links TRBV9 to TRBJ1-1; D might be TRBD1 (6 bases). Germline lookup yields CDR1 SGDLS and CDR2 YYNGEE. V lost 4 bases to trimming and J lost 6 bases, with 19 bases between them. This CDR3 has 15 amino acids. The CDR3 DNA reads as TGTGCCAGCAGCCCCCGCCCCGCAGGGGACGCTGAAGCTTTCTTT. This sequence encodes CASSPRPAGDAEAFF.

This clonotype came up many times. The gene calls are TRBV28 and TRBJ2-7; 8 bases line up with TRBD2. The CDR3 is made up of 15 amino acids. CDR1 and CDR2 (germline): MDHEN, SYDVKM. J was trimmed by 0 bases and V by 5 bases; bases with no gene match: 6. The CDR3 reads CASSAPGTSSYEQYF. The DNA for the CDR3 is TGTGCCAGCAGTGCCCCCGGGACTAGCTCCTACGAGCAGTACTTC.